What follows describes a single T cell receptor (beta chain). Among the donors, all were healthy bone marrow donors. There were likely unrecorded immune exposures, though donors were nominally healthy when sampled. This sample was taken from a study of cytomegalovirus exposure and HLA in healthy donors. PCR amplification relied on 60 Vbeta primers (plus 13 Jbeta primers). Here immunoSEQ multiplex PCR was the method, and the copy in TCRdb shows in-frame clones only, minus some. The table has just over 150,000 clones, 80% to 85% seen once. This CDR3 has 14 amino acids. Germline values: CDR1 SGHTA, CDR2 FQGNSA. V dropped 1 base and J dropped 1 base, with 7 bases sitting between them.

The sequencing input was PBMCs. The chain has TRBV7-2 and TRBJ1-1; D possibly corresponds to TRBD1 (5 bases). The receptor comes from a man aged 18 to 30 in good health and CMV-seronegative. CDR3 amino acids: CASSLGGENTEAFF. CDR3 DNA sequence: TGTGCCAGCAGCTTAGGGGGGGAGAACACTGAAGCTTTCTTT.